This T cell receptor (beta chain) was sequenced during a study of shared T cell receptors in the human thymus. The CDR3 has 12 residues. CDR1 MNHNS and CDR2 SASEGT come from the germline V gene. The V end was cut by 10 bases, the J end by 10 bases, with 19 bases between. The method was immunoSEQ multiplex PCR; TCRdb's version includes in-frame clones alone and lacks a portion of them. Of around 730,000 clones listed, roughly 85% are singletons. This sample was shared with a second study, whose subject was human thymus T cells. As that study records: The donors were infants in Finland with congenital heart defects, otherwise immunologically healthy. It was from resections taken during corrective heart surgery that the thymus tissue came. Repertoires sampled from thymus and blood appeared biased in V and J gene usage. A high degree of thymic repertoire overlap among unrelated individuals was reported in related research.

Sequenced: thymocytes. This TCR derives from a girl in the first two years of life with a congenital heart defect. V is TRBV6-1 and J is TRBJ1-2, with D possibly matching TRBD1 (5 bases). The DNA for the CDR3 is TGTGCCACCGAACGTATTACAGGCGTCTACACCTTC. Amino acids: CATERITGVYTF.